This T cell receptor (beta chain) was identified in a study of cytomegalovirus exposure and HLA in healthy donors. Deletions cut 1 base from V and 5 bases from J, with 20 bases between. The CDR3 length is 17 residues. Germline values: CDR1 SGHTA, CDR2 FQGNSA. This PCR relied on a set of 60 Vbeta primers and 13 Jbeta primers. Sequencing used immunoSEQ multiplex PCR; TCRdb keeps in-frame clones, though not all of them. This table holds 120,000 to 150,000 clones, roughly 80% found once. The sample taken for sequencing was PBMCs. This TCR derives from a woman aged 45 to 65 in good health and CMV-seropositive. The chain uses TRBV7-2 and TRBJ1-1, with D maybe TRBD1 (6 bases). Here the CDR3 reads CASSLGGPGWGITEAFF. In nucleotides, the CDR3 is TGTGCCAGCAGCTTAGGGGGGCCAGGGTGGGGGATAACTGAAGCTTTCTTT.